The 32 T cell receptor beta chains below all came from one sample that was sequenced in a study of CD8+CD57+ T cells in acquired aplastic anemia (dated by TCRdb to the late 2010s). Sequencing took place on an Illumina HiSeq 2000. Genomic DNA was used as template for profiling of TCR beta VDJ combinations and CDR3 sequences. The raw public data were reprocessed by TCRdb itself: fastp quality trimming at Q25, MiXCR clonotype calling, in-frame beta chains only. Each record represents a unique CDR3 protein, reported with the most common genes and DNA among its rows. The sample has more than 150,000 distinct CDR3 sequences on record, approximately 45% of them singletons. In total, the top ten clones hold under 3.5% of the sample. Sequencing was carried out using sorted CD4+, CD8+, or CD8+CD57+ T cells (not recorded which) from PBMCs. The source is a human donor in good health.

This clonotype was recorded at least ten times. The chain has TRBV20-1 and TRBJ1-6; a possible D gene is TRBD1 (5 bases). The CDR3 sequence is 17 residues long. In germline, CDR1 is DFQATT, CDR2 SNEGSKA (reference sequence). Trimming took 0 bases from V and 4 from J, leaving 16 bases between them. CDR3 DNA: TGCAGTGCTAGAGAGGTCGGCAGGGAGATATATAATTCACCCCTCCACTTT. Protein sequence: CSAREVGREIYNSPLHF.

This clonotype was detected only a few times. The rearrangement uses TRBV5-1 and TRBJ2-7; 9 bases line up with TRBD1. The V and J ends lost 1 base and 2 bases, in that order; junction bases with no gene match: 4. Germline CDR1 is SGHRS and CDR2 is YFSETQ. The CDR3 is 15 amino acids. CDR3 region: CASSLIWDRAYEQYF. CDR3 nucleotide sequence: TGCGCCAGCAGCTTGATTTGGGACAGGGCCTACGAGCAGTACTTC.

This clonotype has more than one count but fewer than ten. This chain links TRBV30 with TRBJ1-1; perhaps TRBD1 as D (6 bases). The germline gives CDR1 GTSNPN, CDR2 SVGIG (reference sequence). Trimming shortened V by 2 bases and J by 1 base, and 14 bases separated the two germline ends. The CDR3 extends over 15 amino acids. CDR3 amino acids: CAWSPGGTSNTEAFF. CDR3 in DNA: TGTGCCTGGAGTCCAGGAGGGACATCGAACACTGAAGCTTTCTTT.

This chain connects TRBV4-1 to TRBJ1-2, with D hard to call. CDR3 length: 14 amino acids. Germline CDR1 and CDR2: MGHRA and YSYEKL. V was cut by 1 base and J by 1 base, with 7 bases left in between. CDR3 bases: TGCGCCAGCAGCCAAGGGGAGCTTAACTATGGCTACACCTTC. Translation: CASSQGELNYGYTF.

This clonotype came up many times. The J gene is TRBJ2-7, the V gene TRBV27, with 7 bases aligning to TRBD1. There are 15 residues in the CDR3. Germline CDR1 reads MNHEY; CDR2 reads SMNVEV (reference sequence). Unmatched junction bases numbered 7, after V lost 3 bases and J lost 2 bases. CDR3 residues: CASSFDRVGPYEQYF. CDR3 in DNA: TGTGCCAGCAGTTTCGACAGGGTTGGTCCCTACGAGCAGTACTTC.

The chain combines TRBV2 with TRBJ2-7; D may match TRBD1 or TRBD2 (6 bases each). Germline loops: CDR1 SNHLY, CDR2 FYNNEI. This CDR3 spans 13 amino acids. Between the trimmed V and J ends, which lost 9 bases and 4 bases, there was a span of 16 bases. CDR3 DNA sequence: TGTGCCAGTCCCGGGGTAGGGGGGTACGAGCAGTACTTC. Its protein product is CASPGVGGYEQYF.

This clonotype was found many times. This chain uses TRBV6-5 with TRBJ2-7, with 10 bases lining up with TRBD2. This CDR3 contains 17 residues. From germline, CDR1 is MNHEY and CDR2 SVGAGI. V lost 2 bases, J lost 4 bases, and 11 bases stayed unmatched. The DNA of the CDR3 is TGTGCCAGCAGTTACCGGCCTAGCGGGAGTAGCAGGTACGAGCAGTACTTC. It is translated as CASSYRPSGSSRYEQYF.

This clonotype was observed many times. The V gene is TRBV7-2, the J gene TRBJ2-7; D call uncertain. CDR3 length: 13 residues. In germline, CDR1 is SGHTA, CDR2 FQGNSA. Trimming took off 5 bases at V and 4 bases at J, with 12 bases between the two ends. CDR3 in DNA: TGTGCCAGCAGCCCAAGGGTTGAATACGAGCAGTACTTC. This encodes CASSPRVEYEQYF.

Details on this clonotype: A much larger clone lies a single base off, so this may be a read error. V usage is TRBV4-1 and J usage is TRBJ2-1; D unclear. This CDR3 comprises 16 residues. The germline V gene encodes CDR1 MGHRA and CDR2 YSYEKL. V lost 0 bases and J lost 1, with 10 bases in between. CDR3 sequence: CASSQDHGVSYNEQFF. CDR3 DNA: TGCGCCAGCAGCCAAGATCATGGCGTTTCCTACAATGAGCAGTTCTTC.

The chain couples TRBV14 to TRBJ1-1; D not resolved. Germline values: CDR1 SGHDN, CDR2 FVKESK. The CDR3 has 10 amino acids. V was pared by 5 bases and J by 11 bases, with 9 bases between. This chain's CDR3 is CASSRVEAFF. In DNA, the CDR3 is TGTGCCAGCAGCAGGGTGGAGGCTTTCTTT.

This clonotype was counted ten times or more. V gene TRBV5-1 combines with J gene TRBJ2-3; tentatively, D is TRBD1 or TRBD2 (6 bases each). This CDR3 has 16 amino acids. From germline, CDR1 is SGHRS and CDR2 YFSETQ. V was shortened by 4 bases and J by 5 bases, with 20 bases between the two germline ends. The CDR3 nucleotides read TGCGCCAGCAGCAACCAAGGGGGGCCTAGGGGAGATACGCAGTATTTT. Its protein product is CASSNQGGPRGDTQYF.

The sample holds many counts of this clonotype. The rearrangement joins TRBV10-3 to TRBJ1-1, with a weak D call TRBD1 (6 bases). This CDR3 is 15 amino acids long. CDR1 and CDR2 (germline): ENHRY, SYGVKD. V was cut by 2 bases and J by 1 base, with 11 bases left in between. The chain's CDR3 is CAISELGRGNTEAFF. CDR3 DNA: TGTGCCATCAGTGAGCTAGGCAGGGGGAACACTGAAGCTTTCTTT.

The chain carries TRBV10-3 and TRBJ1-5; possibly TRBD1 for D (5 bases). Germline CDR1 and CDR2: ENHRY and SYGVKD. V was shortened by 2 bases and J by 9 bases, with 8 bases between the two germline ends. The CDR3 extends over 12 amino acids. CDR3 in amino acids: CAISEGAGPQHF. The CDR3 region has the DNA TGTGCCATCAGTGAGGGGGCAGGGCCCCAGCATTTT.

This clonotype was detected many times. The rearrangement links TRBV20-1 to TRBJ2-3; TRBD1 matches 7 bases. Germline V CDR1 and CDR2: DFQATT, SNEGSKA (reference sequence). This CDR3 comprises 13 residues. The J segment lost 0 bases and the V segment lost 8 bases, leaving 5 bases of the junction unmatched. Written as DNA, the CDR3 is TGCAGTCCAAAGGGGGCTAGCACAGATACGCAGTATTTT. Translating gives CSPKGASTDTQYF.

In this sample, this clonotype turned up many times. The V and J genes are TRBV30 and TRBJ1-2; D not certain. The CDR3 length is 11 residues. Germline V gene data show CDR1 as GTSNPN and CDR2 as SVGIG (reference sequence). V was cut by 1 base and J by 6 bases, with 6 bases left in between. The CDR3 loop reads CAWSGGHGYTF. CDR3 nucleotides: TGTGCCTGGAGTGGAGGCCATGGCTACACCTTC.

This chain connects TRBV15 to TRBJ2-1, with TRBD1 matching 7 bases. CDR1 is LNHNV and CDR2 is YYDKDF in the germline V gene (reference sequence). CDR3 length: 16 amino acids. Trimming took 0 bases from V and 6 from J; bases not matched to a gene: 8. CDR3 coding DNA: TGTGCCACCAGCAGAGATTCCGGGACAGTCTTCAATGAGCAGTTCTTC. Protein product: CATSRDSGTVFNEQFF.

This clonotype came up many times. The rearrangement joins TRBV15 to TRBJ2-1; 13 positions agree with TRBD2. J was trimmed by 5 bases and V by 7 bases; bases with no gene match: 14. There are 18 residues in the CDR3. Germline V gene data show CDR1 as LNHNV and CDR2 as YYDKDF (reference sequence). Written as DNA, the CDR3 is TGTGCCACCACCTCGACCGATCACGGGACTAGCGGGAACAATGAGCAGTTCTTC. Translation: CATTSTDHGTSGNNEQFF.

This clonotype was detected ten times or more. In DNA, the CDR3 is TGTGCCTGGAAGCGGGGGACCTACGAGCAGTACTTC. This translates into CAWKRGTYEQYF. The rearrangement uses TRBV30 and TRBJ2-7; the match to TRBD2 covers 8 bases. Germline values: CDR1 GTSNPN, CDR2 SVGIG (reference sequence). CDR3 size: 12 residues. V shed 4 bases and J 2 bases; nucleotides not matched to a gene: 1.

The chain combines TRBV25-1 with TRBJ2-3, with TRBD2 matching over 8 bases. This CDR3 contains 15 residues. Trimming removed 2 bases from V and 10 bases from J; junction bases left unmatched: 11. Per germline, CDR1 MGHDK and CDR2 SYGVNS. The CDR3 DNA reads as TGTGCCAGCAGTGAAACCGGTCTAGCGGGCGGGGCGCAGTATTTT. Amino acid sequence: CASSETGLAGGAQYF.

J is TRBJ1-3 and V is TRBV7-2; no reliable D call. This CDR3 spans 13 amino acids. Trimming stripped 4 bases from V and 4 bases from J, with 8 bases between. In germline, CDR1 is SGHTA, CDR2 FQGNSA. CDR3: CASSSPLGNTIYF. For the CDR3, the DNA is TGTGCCAGCAGCTCCCCCCTAGGAAACACCATATATTTT.

This clonotype was seen many times. The V call is TRBV5-5, the J call TRBJ2-3, with 8 bases matching TRBD2. The trim removed 6 bases at V and 3 bases at J, leaving 9 bases unmatched. The CDR3 extends over 15 amino acids. The germline V gene has CDR1 SGHKS and CDR2 YYEKEE (reference sequence). The CDR3: CASTKTGGWTDTQYF. CDR3 DNA: TGTGCCAGCACCAAAACGGGGGGGTGGACAGATACGCAGTATTTT.

CDR3 in amino acids: CASRGQGPEQYF. CDR3 bases: TGCGCCAGCAGGGGACAGGGGCCCGAGCAGTACTTC. The V and J genes are TRBV10-2 and TRBJ2-7, with 10 nucleotides matching TRBD1. This CDR3 is 12 amino acids long. The J segment lost 6 bases and the V segment lost 6 bases, leaving 2 bases of the junction unmatched. Germline values: CDR1 WSHSY, CDR2 SAAADI.

This clonotype appeared once. A much bigger clone sits one base away, suggesting this may be a read error. The V and J genes are TRBV5-1 and TRBJ2-5; tentatively, D is TRBD2 (6 bases). The CDR3 sequence is 14 residues long. CDR1 SGHRS and CDR2 YFSETQ come from the germline V gene. CDR3 sequence (DNA): TGCGCCAGCAGCCGCGGGGAGTATAGAGAGACCCGGTACTTC. It codes for CASSRGEYRETRYF.

The chain links TRBV24-1 to TRBJ2-3; 9 bases are a match to TRBD2. CDR3 size: 14 residues. Germline CDR1 reads KGHDR; CDR2 reads SFDVKD. Unmatched junction bases numbered 8, after V lost 9 bases and J lost 5 bases. This chain's CDR3 is CATGGGAVVDTQYF. The CDR3 DNA follows: TGTGCCACCGGCGGGGGGGCGGTGGTAGATACGCAGTATTTT.

This clonotype was seen more than once but under ten times. This rearrangement joins TRBV18 to TRBJ2-7; D remains ambiguous. The CDR3 is made up of 13 amino acids. The germline V and J ends were trimmed by 1 base and 5 bases, with 9 bases remaining between them. The V gene's germline CDR1 is KGHSH and CDR2 LQKENI. This CDR3 is CASSPRIADEQYF. DNA for the CDR3: TGTGCCAGCTCACCACGAATAGCTGACGAGCAGTACTTC.

This clonotype was seen only once. The gene calls are TRBV2 and TRBJ2-1; D not certain. The CDR3 extends over 13 amino acids. V lost 7 bases to trimming and J lost 4 bases, with 11 bases between them. Germline values: CDR1 SNHLY, CDR2 FYNNEI. The CDR3 sequence: CASKATTYNEQFF. CDR3 in DNA: TGTGCCAGCAAGGCCACCACTTACAATGAGCAGTTCTTC.

The chain joins TRBV19 to TRBJ1-1; 8 positions agree with TRBD1. The germline CDR1 and CDR2 sequences are LNHDA and SQIVND (reference sequence). V dropped 4 bases and J dropped 0; count of bases not matched to a gene: 4. CDR3 length equals 15 residues. CDR3 loop: CASSTKQGVNTEAFF. CDR3 nucleotides: TGTGCCAGTAGTACCAAACAGGGGGTGAACACTGAAGCTTTCTTT.

Of note for this clonotype: One base away lies a much larger clone, so this may be a sequencing read error. V is TRBV6-5 and J is TRBJ1-2; no clear D gene. The V end was cut by 2 bases, the J end by 4 bases, with 17 bases between. This CDR3 is 16 amino acids long. Germline V gene data show CDR1 as MNHEY and CDR2 as SVGAGI. DNA for the CDR3: TGTGCCAGCAGTTACCATCACCAGTCCTCGACCTATGGCTACACCTTC. Encoded protein: CASSYHHQSSTYGYTF.

This clonotype was detected a few times. The genes are TRBV18 and TRBJ2-7, with 7 bases matching TRBD1. The CDR3 loop spans 14 amino acids. Germline values: CDR1 KGHSH, CDR2 LQKENI. The V and J ends lost 1 base and 2 bases, in that order; junction bases with no gene match: 2. The CDR3 bases are TGTGCCAGCTCACCACGTACAGGGGCCTACGAGCAGTACTTC. It specifies CASSPRTGAYEQYF.

The sample holds many counts of this clonotype. This chain's CDR3 is CASSSGLSRQYF. The CDR3 DNA reads TGTGCCAGCAGCTCGGGACTTTCGAGGCAGTATTTT. The chain is built from TRBV7-6 and TRBJ2-3; tentatively, D is TRBD2 (6 bases). With 4 bases removed from V and 11 bases from J, the gap between germline ends came to 13 bases. The CDR3 extends over 12 amino acids. Per germline, CDR1 SGHVS and CDR2 FNYEAQ.

This clonotype was observed at least ten times. This sequence joins TRBV20-1 and TRBJ2-2, with 8 bases aligning to TRBD1. Trimming took 5 bases from V and 4 from J; bases not matched to a gene: 3. In germline, CDR1 is DFQATT, CDR2 SNEGSKA (reference sequence). The CDR3 runs to 13 residues. The CDR3 here is CSAFRGPTGELFF. CDR3 sequence (DNA): TGCAGTGCTTTCAGGGGGCCCACCGGGGAGCTGTTTTTT.

The CDR3 here is CSVTGQGIYEQYF. CDR3 coding DNA: TGCAGCGTGACTGGACAGGGAATCTACGAGCAGTACTTC. This sequence joins TRBV29-1 and TRBJ2-7; 8 bases fit TRBD1. The CDR3 runs 13 residues. Germline CDR1 reads SQVTM; CDR2 reads ANQGSEA. V trimming: 6 bases; J trimming: 3 bases; junction bases outside the gene matches: 7.